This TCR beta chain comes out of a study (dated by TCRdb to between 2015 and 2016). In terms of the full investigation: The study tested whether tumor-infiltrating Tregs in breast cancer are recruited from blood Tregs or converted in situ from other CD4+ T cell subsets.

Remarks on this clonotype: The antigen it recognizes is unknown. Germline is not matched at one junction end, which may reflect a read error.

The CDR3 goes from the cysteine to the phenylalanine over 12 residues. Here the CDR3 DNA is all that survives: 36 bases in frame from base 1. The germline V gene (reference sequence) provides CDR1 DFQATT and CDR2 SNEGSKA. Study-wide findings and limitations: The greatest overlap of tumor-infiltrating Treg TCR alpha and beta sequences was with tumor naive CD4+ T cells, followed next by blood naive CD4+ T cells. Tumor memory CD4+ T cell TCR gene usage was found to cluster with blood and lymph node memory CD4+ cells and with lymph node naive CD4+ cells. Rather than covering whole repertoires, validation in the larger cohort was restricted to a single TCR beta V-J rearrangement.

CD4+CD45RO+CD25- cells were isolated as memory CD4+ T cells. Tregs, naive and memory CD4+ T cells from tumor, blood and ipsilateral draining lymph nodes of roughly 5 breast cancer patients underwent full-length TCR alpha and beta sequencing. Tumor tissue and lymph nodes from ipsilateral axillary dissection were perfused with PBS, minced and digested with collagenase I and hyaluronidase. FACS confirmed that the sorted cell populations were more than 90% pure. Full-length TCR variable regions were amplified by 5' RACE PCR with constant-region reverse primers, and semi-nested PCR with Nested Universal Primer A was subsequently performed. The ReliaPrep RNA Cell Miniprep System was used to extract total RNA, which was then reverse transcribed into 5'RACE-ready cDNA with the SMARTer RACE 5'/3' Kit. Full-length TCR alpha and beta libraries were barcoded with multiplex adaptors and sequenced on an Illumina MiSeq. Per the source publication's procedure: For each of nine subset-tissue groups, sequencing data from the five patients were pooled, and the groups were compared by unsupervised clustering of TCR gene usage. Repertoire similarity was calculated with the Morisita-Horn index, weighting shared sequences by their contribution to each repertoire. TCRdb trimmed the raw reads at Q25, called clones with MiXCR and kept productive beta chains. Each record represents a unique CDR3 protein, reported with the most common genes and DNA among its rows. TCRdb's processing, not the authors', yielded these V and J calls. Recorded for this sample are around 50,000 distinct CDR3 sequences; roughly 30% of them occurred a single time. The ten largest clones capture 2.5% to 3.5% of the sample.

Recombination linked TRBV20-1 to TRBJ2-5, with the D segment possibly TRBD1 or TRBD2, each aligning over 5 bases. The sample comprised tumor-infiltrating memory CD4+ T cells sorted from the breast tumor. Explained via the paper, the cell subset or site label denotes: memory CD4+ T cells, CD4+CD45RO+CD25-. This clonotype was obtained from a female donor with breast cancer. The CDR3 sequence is CSAGLQGETRYF. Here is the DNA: TGCAGTGCTGGGTTACAAGGGGAGACCCGGTACTTC.